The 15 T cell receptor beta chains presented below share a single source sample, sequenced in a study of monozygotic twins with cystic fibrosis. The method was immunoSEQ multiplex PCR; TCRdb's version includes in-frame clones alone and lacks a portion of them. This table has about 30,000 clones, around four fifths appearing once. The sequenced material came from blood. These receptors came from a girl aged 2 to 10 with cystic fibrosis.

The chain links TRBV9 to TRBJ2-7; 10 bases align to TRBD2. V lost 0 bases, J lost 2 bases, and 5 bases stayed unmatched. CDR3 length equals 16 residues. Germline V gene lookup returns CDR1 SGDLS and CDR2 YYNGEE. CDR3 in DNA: TGTGCCAGCAGCGTAGACTTGCTAGCGGGAGCCTACGAGCAGTACTTC. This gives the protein CASSVDLLAGAYEQYF.

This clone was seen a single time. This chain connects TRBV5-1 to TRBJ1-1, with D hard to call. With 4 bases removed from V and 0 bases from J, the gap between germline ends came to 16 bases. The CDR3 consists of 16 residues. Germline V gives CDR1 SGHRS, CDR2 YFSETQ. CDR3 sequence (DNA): TGCGCCAGCAGCCCTGTTTTCGAAGGGCTGAACACTGAAGCTTTCTTT. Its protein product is CASSPVFEGLNTEAFF.

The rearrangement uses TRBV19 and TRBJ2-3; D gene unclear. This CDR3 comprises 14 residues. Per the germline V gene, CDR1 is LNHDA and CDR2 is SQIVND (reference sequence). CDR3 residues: CATLSVAGTDTQYF. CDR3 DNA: TGTGCAACATTGTCGGTGGCGGGCACAGATACGCAGTATTTT.

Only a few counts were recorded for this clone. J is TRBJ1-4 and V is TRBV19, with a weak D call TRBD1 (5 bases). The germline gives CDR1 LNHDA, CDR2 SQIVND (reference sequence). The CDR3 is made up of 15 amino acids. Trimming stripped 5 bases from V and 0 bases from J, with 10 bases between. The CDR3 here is CASSLGQATNEKLFF. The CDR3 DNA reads TGTGCCAGTAGTTTAGGACAAGCAACTAATGAAAAACTGTTTTTT.

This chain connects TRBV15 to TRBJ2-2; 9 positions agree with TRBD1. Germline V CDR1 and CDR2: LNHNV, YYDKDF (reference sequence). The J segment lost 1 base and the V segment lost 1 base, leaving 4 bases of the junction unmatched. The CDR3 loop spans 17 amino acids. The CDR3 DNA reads TGTGCCACCAGCAGAGGTCCGACAGGGGGGAACACCGGGGAGCTGTTTTTT. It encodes CATSRGPTGGNTGELFF.

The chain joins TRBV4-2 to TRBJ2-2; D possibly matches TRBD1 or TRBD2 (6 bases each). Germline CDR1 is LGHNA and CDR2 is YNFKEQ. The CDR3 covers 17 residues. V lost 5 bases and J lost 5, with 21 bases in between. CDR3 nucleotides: TGTGCCAGCAGCGTAGTAAACCCGGGGGCAGGAACCGGGGAGCTGTTTTTT. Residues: CASSVVNPGAGTGELFF.

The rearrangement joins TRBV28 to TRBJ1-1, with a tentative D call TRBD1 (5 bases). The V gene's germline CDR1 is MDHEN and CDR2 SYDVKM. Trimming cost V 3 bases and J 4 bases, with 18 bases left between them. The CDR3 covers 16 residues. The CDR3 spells CASSFMAGRGGTEAFF. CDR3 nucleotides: TGTGCCAGCAGTTTCATGGCAGGGAGGGGTGGCACTGAAGCTTTCTTT.

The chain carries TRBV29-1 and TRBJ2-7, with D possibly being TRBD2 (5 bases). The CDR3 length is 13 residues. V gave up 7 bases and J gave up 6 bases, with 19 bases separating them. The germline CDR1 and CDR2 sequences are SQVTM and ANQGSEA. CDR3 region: CSATPPGSSEQYF. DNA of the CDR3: TGCAGCGCCACACCCCCGGGATCGAGCGAGCAGTACTTC.

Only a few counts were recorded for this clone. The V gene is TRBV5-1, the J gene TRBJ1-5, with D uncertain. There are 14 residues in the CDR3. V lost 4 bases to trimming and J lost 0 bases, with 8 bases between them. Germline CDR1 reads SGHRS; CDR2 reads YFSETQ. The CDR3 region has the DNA TGCGCCAGCAGCCTGTGGGGTAGCAATCAGCCCCAGCATTTT. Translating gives CASSLWGSNQPQHF. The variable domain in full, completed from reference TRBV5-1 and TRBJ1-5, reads KAGVTQTPRYLIKTRGQQVTLSCSPISGHRSVSWYQQTPGQGLQFLFEYFSETQRNKGNFPGRFSGRQFSNSRSEMNVSTLELGDSALYLCASSLWGSNQPQHFGDGTRLSIL.

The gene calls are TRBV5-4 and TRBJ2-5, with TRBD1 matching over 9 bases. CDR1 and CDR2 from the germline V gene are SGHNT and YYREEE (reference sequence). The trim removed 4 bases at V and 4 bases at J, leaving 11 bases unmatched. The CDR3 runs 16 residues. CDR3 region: CASSRGQGIGGETQYF. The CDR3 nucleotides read TGTGCCAGCAGCCGGGGACAGGGTATCGGTGGAGAGACCCAGTACTTC.

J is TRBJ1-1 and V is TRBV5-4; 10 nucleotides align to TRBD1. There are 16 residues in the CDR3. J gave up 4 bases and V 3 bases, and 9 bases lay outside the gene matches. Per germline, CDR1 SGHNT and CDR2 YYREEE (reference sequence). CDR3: CASSSVTGGYGTEAFF. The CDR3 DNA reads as TGTGCCAGCAGCTCCGTGACAGGGGGCTACGGCACTGAAGCTTTCTTT.

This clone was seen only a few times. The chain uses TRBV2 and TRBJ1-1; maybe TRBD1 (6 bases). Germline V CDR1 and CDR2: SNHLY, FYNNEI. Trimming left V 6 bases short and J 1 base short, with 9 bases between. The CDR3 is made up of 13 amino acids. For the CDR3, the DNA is TGTGCCAGCAGAGGACAGCGGAACACTGAAGCTTTCTTT. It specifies CASRGQRNTEAFF.

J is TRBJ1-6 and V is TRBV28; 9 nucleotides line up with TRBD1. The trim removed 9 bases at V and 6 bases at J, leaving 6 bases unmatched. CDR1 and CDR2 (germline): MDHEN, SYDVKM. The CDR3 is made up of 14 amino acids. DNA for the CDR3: TGTGCCAGTGCGGACAGGGGAGGTAATTCACCCCTCCACTTT. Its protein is CASADRGGNSPLHF.

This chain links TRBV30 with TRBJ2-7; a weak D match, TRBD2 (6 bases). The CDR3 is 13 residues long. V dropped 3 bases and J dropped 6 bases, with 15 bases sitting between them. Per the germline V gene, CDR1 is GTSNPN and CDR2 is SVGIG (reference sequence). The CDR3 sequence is CAWSLGTRREQYF. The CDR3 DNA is TGTGCCTGGAGCCTTGGGACTCGTCGCGAGCAGTACTTC.

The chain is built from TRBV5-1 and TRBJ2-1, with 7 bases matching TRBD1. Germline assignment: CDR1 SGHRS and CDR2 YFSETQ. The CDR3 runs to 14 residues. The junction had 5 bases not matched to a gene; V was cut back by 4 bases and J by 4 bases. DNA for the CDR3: TGCGCCAGCAGCCAAGGGACAGCGTACAATGAGCAGTTCTTC. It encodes CASSQGTAYNEQFF.